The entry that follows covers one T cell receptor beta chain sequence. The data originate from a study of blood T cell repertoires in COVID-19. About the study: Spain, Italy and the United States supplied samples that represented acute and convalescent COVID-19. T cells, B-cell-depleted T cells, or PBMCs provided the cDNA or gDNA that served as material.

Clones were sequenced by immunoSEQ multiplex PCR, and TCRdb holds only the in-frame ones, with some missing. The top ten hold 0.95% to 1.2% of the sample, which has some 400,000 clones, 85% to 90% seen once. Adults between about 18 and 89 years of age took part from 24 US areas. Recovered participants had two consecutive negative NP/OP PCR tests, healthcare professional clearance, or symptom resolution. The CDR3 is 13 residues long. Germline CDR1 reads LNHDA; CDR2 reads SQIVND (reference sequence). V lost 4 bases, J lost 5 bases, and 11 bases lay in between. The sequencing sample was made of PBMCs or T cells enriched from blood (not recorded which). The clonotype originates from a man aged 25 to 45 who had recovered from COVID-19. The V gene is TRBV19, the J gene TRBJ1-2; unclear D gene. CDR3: CASSNGPRYGYTF. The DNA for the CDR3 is TGTGCCAGTAGTAACGGCCCTAGGTATGGCTACACCTTC.